The 15 T cell receptor beta chains below all came from one sample that was sequenced in a study of ipilimumab plus nivolumab after autologous stem cell transplantation. The protocol was immunoSEQ multiplex PCR, while the TCRdb copy is restricted to in-frame clones and leaves out a portion. The data contain 37,000 or so clones, 80% to 95% of them singletons. Here the sequenced sample was PBMCs, taken in a trial of ipilimumab plus nivolumab as post-transplant consolidation. These receptors were collected from a male donor with multiple myeloma.

This clone was found once. The chain employs TRBV30 and TRBJ1-2, with D hard to call. Trimming stripped 4 bases from V and 7 bases from J, with 13 bases between. This CDR3 has 12 residues. Germline lookup yields CDR1 GTSNPN and CDR2 SVGIG (reference sequence). CDR3 sequence (DNA): TGTGCCTGGACCCAACGGGTAGCTGGCTACACCTTC. The encoded protein is CAWTQRVAGYTF.

V usage is TRBV30 and J usage is TRBJ1-4, with 8 bases lining up with TRBD1. Germline V lookup: CDR1 GTSNPN, CDR2 SVGIG (reference sequence). The CDR3 totals 15 residues. The V and J ends lost 2 bases and 1 base, in that order; junction bases with no gene match: 3. In nucleotides, the CDR3 is TGTGCCTGGAGTCCACAGGGGGTAACTAATGAAAAACTGTTTTTT. Its protein is CAWSPQGVTNEKLFF.

The chain joins TRBV7-2 to TRBJ2-7; D is possibly TRBD2 (6 bases). The germline V and J ends were trimmed by 0 bases and 3 bases, with 9 bases remaining between them. CDR1 SGHTA and CDR2 FQGNSA come from the germline V gene. This CDR3 contains 14 residues. The CDR3 nucleotides read TGTGCCAGCAGCTTAGCGTCCGGGGGCTACGAGCAGTACTTC. It specifies CASSLASGGYEQYF.

CDR3 DNA sequence: TGTGCCAGTAGTCGTAGACAGGGTGGGTTGGACTATGGCTACACCTTC. As protein: CASSRRQGGLDYGYTF. The J gene is TRBJ1-2, the V gene TRBV19; 7 bases are shared with TRBD1. The CDR3 contains 16 residues. Germline loops: CDR1 LNHDA, CDR2 SQIVND (reference sequence). After removal of 5 bases from V and 3 bases from J, the junction contained 12 bases not matched to a gene.

This clone was recorded only once. The J gene is TRBJ2-5, the V gene TRBV28, with D possibly called TRBD1 or TRBD2 (6 bases each). The CDR3 contains 16 residues. Germline V gene data show CDR1 as MDHEN and CDR2 as SYDVKM. The V end was cut by 6 bases, the J end by 1 base, with 18 bases between. The CDR3 nucleotides read TGTGCCAGCAGACCCCTGGGGGGCAAACGCCAAGAGACCCAGTACTTC. This sequence encodes CASRPLGGKRQETQYF. The complete variable domain, with remaining parts taken from reference TRBV28 and TRBJ2-5, reads DVKVTQSSRYLVKRTGEKVFLECVQDMDHENMFWYRQDPGLGLRLIYFSYDVKMKEKGDIPEGYSVSREKKERFSLILESASTNQTSMYLCASRPLGGKRQETQYFGPGTRLLVL.

V gene TRBV5-1 combines with J gene TRBJ1-2, with TRBD1 as a possible D gene (6 bases). V dropped 4 bases and J dropped 0 bases, with 7 bases sitting between them. Germline CDR1 reads SGHRS; CDR2 reads YFSETQ. This CDR3 comprises 13 residues. CDR3 nucleotide sequence: TGCGCCAGCAGCCGGGACACTAACTATGGCTACACCTTC. This encodes CASSRDTNYGYTF.

The chain is built from TRBV7-4 and TRBJ1-1; the D gene is possibly TRBD1 (5 bases). The germline V gene encodes CDR1 SGHVT and CDR2 SQSDAQ. This CDR3 region has 14 residues. The V gene lost 3 bases and the J gene lost 4 bases, with 12 bases spanning the gap. The CDR3 loop reads CASSLRGRFTEAFF. CDR3 bases: TGTGCCAGCAGCTTGAGGGGCCGGTTCACTGAAGCTTTCTTT.

This chain links TRBV28 with TRBJ2-1, with D possibly being TRBD2 (6 bases). With 10 bases removed from V and 9 bases from J, the gap between germline ends came to 28 bases. The CDR3 extends over 16 amino acids. Per germline, CDR1 MDHEN and CDR2 SYDVKM. DNA of the CDR3: TGTGCCACCCTATCTCCCGGGACTCCGCTCACCGGTGAGCAGTTCTTC. This gives the protein CATLSPGTPLTGEQFF.

In this sample, this clone turned up once. This sequence joins TRBV7-2 and TRBJ1-4; D might be TRBD1 (5 bases). With 1 base removed from V and 3 bases from J, the gap between germline ends came to 15 bases. Looked up from germline, CDR1 is SGHTA and CDR2 is FQGNSA. The CDR3 sequence is 17 residues long. This CDR3 reads CASSLGGGGGANEKLFF. The CDR3 DNA reads as TGTGCCAGCAGCTTAGGTGGCGGGGGTGGAGCTAATGAAAAACTGTTTTTT.

The chain uses TRBV11-3 and TRBJ2-5; 8 bases map to TRBD2. Per germline, CDR1 SGHNT and CDR2 YENEEA. V was clipped by 2 bases and J by 0 bases; unmatched bases: 11. The CDR3 spans 18 residues. For the CDR3, the DNA is TGTGCCAGCAGCTTATGGCCCCCTCCTAGCGGGTACCAAGAGACCCAGTACTTC. It yields the protein CASSLWPPPSGYQETQYF.

The V gene is TRBV14, the J gene TRBJ1-1; 8 bases align to TRBD1. Trimming at V came to 4 bases and at J to 4 bases, leaving 5 bases not matched to a gene. Germline V gene lookup returns CDR1 SGHDN and CDR2 FVKESK. The CDR3 runs 14 residues. Written as DNA, the CDR3 is TGTGCCAGCAGCCCACAGGGGGTCATCACTGAAGCTTTCTTT. Protein: CASSPQGVITEAFF. The entire variable domain, with the rest obtained from reference TRBV14 and TRBJ1-1, is as follows: EAGVTQFPSHSVIEKGQTVTLRCDPISGHDNLYWYRRVMGKEIKFLLHFVKESKQDESGMPNNRFLAERTGGTYSTLKVQPAELEDSGVYFCASSPQGVITEAFFGQGTRLTVV.

The J gene is TRBJ2-7, the V gene TRBV19, with TRBD1 as a possible D gene (7 bases). The germline V gene has CDR1 LNHDA and CDR2 SQIVND (reference sequence). This CDR3 is built from 13 residues. The V end was cut by 5 bases, the J end by 3 bases, with 11 bases between. CDR3 sequence reads: CASSRQGGYEQYF. The CDR3 region has the DNA TGTGCCAGTAGTCGACAGGGAGGCTACGAGCAGTACTTC.

The chain links TRBV2 to TRBJ2-3, with D perhaps being TRBD1 or TRBD2 (6 bases each). Trimming left V 5 bases short and J 4 bases short, with 10 bases between. Looked up from germline, CDR1 is SNHLY and CDR2 is FYNNEI. The CDR3 spans 13 residues. The CDR3 reads CASSRGAADTQYF. For the CDR3, the DNA is TGTGCCAGCAGTAGGGGGGCTGCAGATACGCAGTATTTT.

The rearrangement uses TRBV7-2 and TRBJ1-1, with TRBD1 matching 10 bases. Looked up from germline, CDR1 is SGHTA and CDR2 is FQGNSA. The CDR3 spans 17 residues. V was clipped by 5 bases and J by 3 bases; unmatched bases: 12. The CDR3 is CASSPQARTGGDTEAFF. The CDR3 coding sequence is TGTGCCAGCAGCCCCCAAGCGCGGACAGGGGGGGACACTGAAGCTTTCTTT.

The J gene is TRBJ1-2, the V gene TRBV27; 7 nucleotides match TRBD1. Germline CDR1 is MNHEY and CDR2 is SMNVEV (reference sequence). The CDR3 covers 14 residues. V dropped 6 bases and J dropped 3; count of bases not matched to a gene: 7. CDR3 DNA sequence: TGTGCCAGCAGCCGGGACAGAGACTACTATGGCTACACCTTC. Its protein product is CASSRDRDYYGYTF.